This entry concerns a single TCR beta chain. Its target is not known. Trimming removed 5 bases from V and 8 bases from J, with 20 bases in between. Germline loops: CDR1 SGHDT, CDR2 YYEEEE. The CDR3 length is 16 residues. This sample was included in a study of T cell responses to AZD1222 COVID-19 vaccine. Turning to the study itself: Investigators merged groups given second doses at roughly 4 or roughly 12 weeks.

Assay used: immunoSEQ multiplex PCR; TCRdb lists only in-frame clones, some missing. The table has approximately 170,000 clones, roughly 89% seen once. Study-wide points: Breadth and depth of Spike-specific TCRs rose after two AZD1222 doses. Donors, mostly white British, included more females; clonal diversity was possibly underestimated.

This sequence was found in an adult in good health. The material was peripheral blood, obtained on day 0 of AZD1222 vaccination. The rearrangement links TRBV5-6 to TRBJ1-6, with unresolved D. CDR3 residues: CASSLLTGPEDSPLHF. In DNA form, the CDR3 reads TGTGCCAGCAGTTTACTAACCGGGCCGGAGGATTCACCCCTCCACTTT.